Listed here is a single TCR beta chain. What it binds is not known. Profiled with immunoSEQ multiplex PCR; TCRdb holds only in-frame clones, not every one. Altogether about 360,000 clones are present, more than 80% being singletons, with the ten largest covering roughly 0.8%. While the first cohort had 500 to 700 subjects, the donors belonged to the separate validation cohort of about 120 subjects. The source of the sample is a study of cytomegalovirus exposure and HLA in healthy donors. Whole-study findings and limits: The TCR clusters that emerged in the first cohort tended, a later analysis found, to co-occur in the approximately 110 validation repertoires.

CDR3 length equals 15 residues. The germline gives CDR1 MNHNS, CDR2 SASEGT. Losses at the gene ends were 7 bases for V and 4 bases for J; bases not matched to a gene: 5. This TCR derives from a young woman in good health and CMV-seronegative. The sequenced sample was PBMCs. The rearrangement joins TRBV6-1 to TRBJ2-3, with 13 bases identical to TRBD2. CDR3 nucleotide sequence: TGTGCCAGCACCCGGACTAGCGGGGGTTCAGATACGCAGTATTTT. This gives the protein CASTRTSGGSDTQYF.